These 22 T cell receptor beta chains share one sample of origin, sequenced in a study of blood T cells in healthy people across ages. A second 7 to 11 cycle PCR used barcoded and J-beta primers. TCRdb passed the 5' RACE reads through MiXCR, listing each CDR3 protein once. The sample shows under 800,000 distinct CDR3 sequences, approximately 43% of them seen only once. The specimen was blood. These receptors all come from a woman aged 55-69 years in good health.

This clonotype showed up just once. This chain links TRBV5-6 with TRBJ2-1, with D maybe TRBD2 (7 bases). The germline V gene has CDR1 SGHDT and CDR2 YYEEEE. Trimming removed 0 bases from V and 3 bases from J, with 16 bases in between. CDR3 size: 17 residues. The DNA of the CDR3 is TGTGCCAGCAGCTTGGTAGGAGGGGGGGTGGGCTACAATGAGCAGTTCTTC. Translating gives CASSLVGGGVGYNEQFF.

This clonotype was observed a handful of times. The gene calls are TRBV12-3 or TRBV12-4 and TRBJ2-2; TRBD1 agrees at 7 bases. Unmatched junction bases numbered 5, after V lost 6 bases and J lost 1 base. The CDR3 runs 15 residues. Here the CDR3 reads CASSIRDRNTGELFF. The CDR3 DNA reads TGTGCCAGCAGCATCCGGGACAGGAACACCGGGGAGCTGTTTTTT.

Concerning this clonotype itself: This may stem from a read error, because a much larger clone lies one nucleotide away. The chain carries TRBV28 and TRBJ2-7; D possibly uses TRBD1 or TRBD2 (6 bases each). Trimming cost V 4 bases and J 7 bases, with 17 bases left between them. CDR1 is MDHEN and CDR2 is SYDVKM in the germline V gene. The CDR3 consists of 14 residues. CDR3 sequence (DNA): TGTGCCAGCAGTTCCCTGGCGCGGGACAATGAGCAGTACTTC. Its protein product is CASSSLARDNEQYF.

The chain employs TRBV7-9 and TRBJ2-1; no reliable D call. This CDR3 is built from 12 residues. Trimming removed 5 bases from V and 8 bases from J, with 10 bases in between. CDR1 and CDR2 from the germline V gene are SEHNR and FQNEAQ (reference sequence). The CDR3, as DNA: TGTGCCAGCAGCGCCTTGATGGATGAGCAGTTCTTC. It is translated as CASSALMDEQFF.

V usage is TRBV10-3 and J usage is TRBJ2-7; 7 bases align to TRBD1. V trimming: 0 bases; J trimming: 4 bases; junction bases outside the gene matches: 6. Germline V CDR1 and CDR2: ENHRY, SYGVKD. This CDR3 contains 15 residues. This CDR3 is CAISESTGPFYEQYF. Written as DNA, the CDR3 is TGTGCCATCAGTGAGTCGACAGGGCCTTTTTACGAGCAGTACTTC.

This clonotype was recorded at least ten times. The chain employs TRBV7-2 and TRBJ2-1; 8 nucleotides line up with TRBD2. With 1 base clipped from V and 12 bases from J, the junction kept 8 bases outside the gene matches. The CDR3 is 14 residues long. The germline V gene encodes CDR1 SGHTA and CDR2 FQGNSA. The CDR3 loop reads CASSLGTSTTLQFF. CDR3 DNA sequence: TGTGCCAGCAGCTTAGGGACTAGCACGACATTGCAGTTCTTC.

The rearrangement links TRBV20-1 to TRBJ2-1; 9 bases are a match to TRBD1. Germline CDR1 and CDR2: DFQATT and SNEGSKA (reference sequence). CDR3 length equals 14 residues. The trim removed 5 bases at V and 6 bases at J, leaving 8 bases unmatched. CDR3 in DNA: TGCAGTGCTGCCCGACAGGGGGGGAGCAATGAGCAGTTCTTC. It encodes CSAARQGGSNEQFF.

In this sample, this clonotype turned up a few times. This sequence joins TRBV29-1 and TRBJ2-7; the D gene is possibly TRBD1 (6 bases). This CDR3 region has 14 residues. V dropped 0 bases and J dropped 1 base, with 10 bases sitting between them. Germline-derived CDR1 and CDR2 are SQVTM and ANQGSEA. Here the CDR3 reads CSVEDERGSYEQYF. CDR3 sequence (DNA): TGCAGCGTTGAAGATGAGAGGGGGTCCTACGAGCAGTACTTC.

The rearrangement joins TRBV5-6 to TRBJ1-4, with 9 bases matching TRBD1. V lost 4 bases, J lost 8 bases, and 6 bases stayed unmatched. Germline V gene lookup returns CDR1 SGHDT and CDR2 YYEEEE. CDR3 length: 14 amino acids. Here the CDR3 DNA reads TGTGCCAGCAGCGCGGACAGGGGAAGGGAAAAACTGTTTTTT. It codes for CASSADRGREKLFF.

The chain is built from TRBV7-6 and TRBJ2-3; tentatively, D is TRBD2 (5 bases). In germline, CDR1 is SGHVS, CDR2 FNYEAQ. V dropped 5 bases and J dropped 8 bases, with 26 bases sitting between them. This CDR3 has 17 amino acids. CDR3 region: CASSGHLDPGRSGTQYF. The CDR3 bases are TGTGCCAGCAGCGGTCATCTGGACCCGGGGAGATCAGGTACGCAGTATTTT.

This clonotype was counted a few times. This chain links TRBV20-1 with TRBJ2-7, with TRBD2 identical over 7 bases. Germline loops: CDR1 DFQATT, CDR2 SNEGSKA (reference sequence). After removal of 6 bases from V and 6 bases from J, the junction contained 17 bases not matched to a gene. The CDR3 has 15 residues. The DNA for the CDR3 is TGCAGTGCAGACGTAAAACTAGCGCTCGCTCTCGAGCAGTACTTC. This sequence encodes CSADVKLALALEQYF.

In regard to this clonotype: A much larger clone sits a single nucleotide away, making a read error possible. The chain joins TRBV28 to TRBJ2-1; a weak D match, TRBD2 (5 bases). This CDR3 spans 13 amino acids. The germline CDR1 and CDR2 sequences are MDHEN and SYDVKM. The CDR3 coding sequence is TGTGTCAGCAGCCCCGACTACCGGGATGAGCAGTTCTTC. Translation gives CVSSPDYRDEQFF.

The CDR3 nucleotides read TGTGCCAGCAGCCCCCGATCCGGGACTACCTACTACAATGAGCAGTTCTTC. It specifies CASSPRSGTTYYNEQFF. V gene TRBV7-2 combines with J gene TRBJ2-1; 7 bases align to TRBD2. V shed 5 bases, J shed 3 bases, and the junction held 13 bases outside the gene matches. CDR1 is SGHTA, CDR2 FQGNSA, per germline. CDR3 length equals 17 residues.

The chain combines TRBV5-5 with TRBJ1-2; a possible D gene is TRBD1 (5 bases). The germline V gene encodes CDR1 SGHKS and CDR2 YYEKEE (reference sequence). The CDR3 has 14 amino acids. Deletions cut 6 bases from V and 7 bases from J, with 19 bases between. Written as DNA, the CDR3 is TGTGCCAGCACCCTTGGGGACCGAGGGCTTGGCTACACCTTC. Protein: CASTLGDRGLGYTF.

This clonotype was found many times. The chain uses TRBV18 and TRBJ2-1; D uncertain. Germline CDR1 KGHSH, CDR2 LQKENI. Trimming shortened V by 4 bases and J by 9 bases, and 10 bases separated the two germline ends. The CDR3 runs 12 residues. The CDR3 region has the DNA TGTGCCAGCTCACAACCGGTGGGTGAGCAGTTCTTC. Protein product: CASSQPVGEQFF. The full variable domain, in which reference TRBV18 and TRBJ2-1 provide the parts outside the CDR3, is NAGVMQNPRHLVRRRGQEARLRCSPMKGHSHVYWYRQLPEEGLKFMVYLQKENIIDESGMPKERFSAEFPKEGPSILRIQQVVRGDSAAYFCASSQPVGEQFFGPGTRLTVL.

This clonotype appeared a single time. The V and J genes are TRBV9 and TRBJ2-1; 10 nucleotides agree with TRBD2. The CDR3 runs 16 residues. Trimming cost V 6 bases and J 7 bases; bases outside gene matches: 13. The germline V gene has CDR1 SGDLS and CDR2 YYNGEE. CDR3 region: CASTPRAGGRGNEQFF. Here the CDR3 DNA reads TGTGCCAGCACGCCACGAGCGGGGGGGCGAGGTAATGAGCAGTTCTTC. The full variable domain, with the rest looked up from reference TRBV9 and TRBJ2-1, is DSGVTQTPKHLITATGQRVTLRCSPRSGDLSVYWYQQSLDQGLQFLIQYYNGEERAKGNILERFSAQQFPDLHSELNLSSLELGDSALYFCASTPRAGGRGNEQFFGPGTRLTVL.

This clonotype was recorded a few times. The V and J genes are TRBV29-1 and TRBJ2-1; 9 bases align to TRBD2. CDR1 is SQVTM, CDR2 ANQGSEA, per germline. The CDR3 has 16 residues. Unmatched junction bases numbered 11, after V lost 1 base and J lost 7 bases. The CDR3: CSVEGTGGGAANEQFF. The DNA of the CDR3 is TGCAGCGTTGAAGGGACCGGCGGGGGGGCCGCGAATGAGCAGTTCTTC.

This clonotype was seen only a few times. V and J are TRBV10-2 and TRBJ2-2; D remains ambiguous. The germline V gene has CDR1 WSHSY and CDR2 SAAADI. This CDR3 region has 13 residues. V lost 7 bases to trimming and J lost 4 bases, with 10 bases between them. This CDR3 is CASKPGGTGELFF. The DNA of the CDR3 is TGCGCCAGCAAACCGGGTGGCACCGGGGAGCTGTTTTTT.

This clonotype was recorded once. The gene calls are TRBV5-1 and TRBJ2-1, with 8 bases lining up with TRBD2. This CDR3 contains 14 residues. J lost 8 bases, V lost 3 bases, and 7 bases had no gene match. CDR1 is SGHRS, CDR2 YFSETQ, per germline. CDR3 bases: TGCGCCAGCAGCTCCGCGGGGGGCCCAGATGAGCAGTTCTTC. Encoded protein: CASSSAGGPDEQFF.

About this clonotype itself: This clone may be a read error of a much larger clone one base away. The chain joins TRBV12-3 or TRBV12-4 to TRBJ1-2; unclear D gene. V gave up 6 bases and J gave up 6 bases, with 20 bases separating them. CDR3 size: 15 residues. CDR3 coding DNA: TGTGCCAGCAGCCTAGTCCCGCCCCTGGGAAATGGCTACACCTTC. Translation: CASSLVPPLGNGYTF.

This clonotype occurred a few times. The chain is built from TRBV27 and TRBJ1-6; the D is unclear. Looked up from germline, CDR1 is MNHEY and CDR2 is SMNVEV (reference sequence). Trimming shortened V by 2 bases and J by 12 bases, and 5 bases separated the two germline ends. The CDR3 covers 11 residues. The CDR3 sequence is CASSLRQPLHF. DNA of the CDR3: TGTGCCAGCAGTTTACGGCAACCCCTCCACTTT.

The V gene is TRBV10-3, the J gene TRBJ2-5; no clear D gene. V lost 0 bases, J lost 6 bases, and 17 bases lay in between. The length of the CDR3 is 16 residues. In germline, CDR1 is ENHRY, CDR2 SYGVKD. CDR3 sequence reads: CAISESGSRAKKTQYF. In DNA form, the CDR3 reads TGTGCCATCAGTGAGTCGGGAAGCCGGGCTAAAAAGACCCAGTACTTC.